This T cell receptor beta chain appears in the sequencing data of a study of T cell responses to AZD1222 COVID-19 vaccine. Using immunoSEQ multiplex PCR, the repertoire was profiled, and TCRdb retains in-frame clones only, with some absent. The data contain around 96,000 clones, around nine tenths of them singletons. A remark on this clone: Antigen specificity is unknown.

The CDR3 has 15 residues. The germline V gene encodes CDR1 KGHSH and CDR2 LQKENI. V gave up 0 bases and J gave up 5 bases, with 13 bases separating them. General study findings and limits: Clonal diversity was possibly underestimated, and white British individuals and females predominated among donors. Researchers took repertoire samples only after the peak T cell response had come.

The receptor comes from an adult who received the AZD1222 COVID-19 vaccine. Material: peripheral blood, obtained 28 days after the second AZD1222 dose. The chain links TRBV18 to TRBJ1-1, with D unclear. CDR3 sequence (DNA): TGTGCCAGCTCACCACCAGGGTTGCGGTGGACTGAAGCTTTCTTT. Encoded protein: CASSPPGLRWTEAFF.